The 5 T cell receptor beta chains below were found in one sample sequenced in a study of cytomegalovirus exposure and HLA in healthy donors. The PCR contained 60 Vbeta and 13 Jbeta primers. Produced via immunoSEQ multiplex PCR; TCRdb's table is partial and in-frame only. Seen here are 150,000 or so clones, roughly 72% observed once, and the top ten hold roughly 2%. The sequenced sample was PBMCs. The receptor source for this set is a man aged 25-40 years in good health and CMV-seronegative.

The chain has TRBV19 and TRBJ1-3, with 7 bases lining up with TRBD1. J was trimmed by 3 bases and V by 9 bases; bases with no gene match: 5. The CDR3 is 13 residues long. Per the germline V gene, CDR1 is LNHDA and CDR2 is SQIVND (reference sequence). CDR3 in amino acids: CASSGQSGNTIYF. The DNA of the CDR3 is TGTGCCAGCTCGGGACAGAGTGGAAACACCATATATTTT.

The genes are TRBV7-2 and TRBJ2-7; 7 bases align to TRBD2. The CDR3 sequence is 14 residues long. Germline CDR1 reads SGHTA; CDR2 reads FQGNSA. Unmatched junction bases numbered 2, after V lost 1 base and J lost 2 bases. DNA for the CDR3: TGTGCCAGCAGCTTAGGGCTAGCGGCCTACGAGCAGTACTTC. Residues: CASSLGLAAYEQYF.

CDR3 nucleotides: TGTGCCAGCAGTGAAGCGGCGGGAGGCGGCGAAGCTTTCTTT. It translates to CASSEAAGGGEAFF. The rearrangement uses TRBV6-1 and TRBJ1-1; unclear D gene. Germline V gene lookup returns CDR1 MNHNS and CDR2 SASEGT. Trimming shortened V by 0 bases and J by 8 bases, and 13 bases separated the two germline ends. This CDR3 has 14 residues.

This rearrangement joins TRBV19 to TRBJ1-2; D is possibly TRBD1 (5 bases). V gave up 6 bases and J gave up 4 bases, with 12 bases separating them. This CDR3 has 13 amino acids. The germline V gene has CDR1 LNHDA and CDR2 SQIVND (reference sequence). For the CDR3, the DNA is TGTGCCAGTAGCCGCGGGACGGCCTATGGCTACACCTTC. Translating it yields CASSRGTAYGYTF.

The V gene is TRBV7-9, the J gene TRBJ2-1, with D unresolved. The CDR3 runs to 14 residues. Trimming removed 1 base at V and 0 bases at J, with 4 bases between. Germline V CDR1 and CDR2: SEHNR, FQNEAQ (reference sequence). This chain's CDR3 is CASSLGSSYNEQFF. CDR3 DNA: TGTGCCAGCAGCTTAGGGAGCTCCTACAATGAGCAGTTCTTC.